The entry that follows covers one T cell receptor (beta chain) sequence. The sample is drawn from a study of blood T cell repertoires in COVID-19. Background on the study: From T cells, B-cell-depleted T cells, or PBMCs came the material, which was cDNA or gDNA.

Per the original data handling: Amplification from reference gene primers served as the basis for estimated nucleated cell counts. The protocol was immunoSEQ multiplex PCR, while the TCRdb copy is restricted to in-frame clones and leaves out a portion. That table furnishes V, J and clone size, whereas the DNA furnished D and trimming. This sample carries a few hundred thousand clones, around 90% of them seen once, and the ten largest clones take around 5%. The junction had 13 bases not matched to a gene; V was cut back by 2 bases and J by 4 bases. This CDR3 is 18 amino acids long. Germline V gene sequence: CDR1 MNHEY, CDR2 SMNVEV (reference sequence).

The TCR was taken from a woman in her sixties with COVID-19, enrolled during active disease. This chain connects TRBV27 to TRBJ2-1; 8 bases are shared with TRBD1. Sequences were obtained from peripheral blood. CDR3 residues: CASSLGTRTGGYYNEQFF. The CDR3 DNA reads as TGTGCCAGCAGTTTAGGTACTAGAACAGGGGGTTATTACAATGAGCAGTTCTTC.